These T cell receptor beta chains were read from a single sample in a study of T-cell memory formation after mild COVID-19. TCRdb fed the 5' RACE reads into MiXCR, producing one record per CDR3 protein. The sample gives 290,000 or so distinct CDR3 sequences, just under 20% of which show up once; around 21% is in the top ten. The sample comprised PBMCs or a T cell subset sorted from them (not recorded which). The receptors derive from a man aged 18 to 30 who had mild COVID-19 (a few samples of this study predate the infection). Cell type and time point are not known. Each CDR3 is given with its conserved first and last residue. A D gene is named only where the DNA matches it firmly. Size is omitted from some rows. Given values are once, few, many or a class for expanded clones.

j_call | v_call | d_call | clone_size | cdr3_nt | cdr3_aa
TRBJ2-1 | TRBV7-6 | TRBD2 | - | TGTGCCAGCAGCCGCGGGACTAGCGGGGGTTCCTACAATGAGCAGTTCTTC | CASSRGTSGGSYNEQFF
TRBJ2-7 | TRBV6-1 | TRBD2 | - | TGTGCCAGCAGTGCACAAGGACTAGTAAGCTACGAGCAGTACTTC | CASSAQGLVSYEQYF
TRBJ2-3 | TRBV7-6 | - | few | TGTGCCAGCAGGTATACTACGGGGAGCACAGATACGCAGTATTTT | CASRYTTGSTDTQYF
TRBJ2-5 | TRBV20-1 | - | many | TGCAGTGCTAGAATCTGGGGGAGGCCGGCGGGGGAGACCCAGTACTTC | CSARIWGRPAGETQYF
TRBJ1-2 | TRBV25-1 | - | - | TGTGCCAGCAGTGAGCCTGGAGGGGGTTATGGCTACACCTTC | CASSEPGGGYGYTF
TRBJ2-1 | TRBV27 | - | few | TGTGCCACCAATGGGTCGCGGGCCGTCAATGAGCAGTTCTTC | CATNGSRAVNEQFF
TRBJ2-2 | TRBV25-1 | TRBD2 | - | TGTGCCAGCAGGACCGGGGGGGGAGGCGTCACCGGGGAGCTGTTTTTT | CASRTGGGGVTGELFF
TRBJ1-1 | TRBV6-6 | TRBD1 | - | TGTGCCAGCAGTTACTCGGTCCCAGGGGGCCGGACTGAAGCTTTCTTT | CASSYSVPGGRTEAFF
TRBJ1-6 | TRBV6-1 | - | few | TGTGCCAGCAGGTATAATTCACCCCTCCACTTT | CASRYNSPLHF
TRBJ2-5 | TRBV5-5 | - | few | TGTGCCAGCAGCTTGGGGGGGAGATTACAAGAGACCCAGTACTTC | CASSLGGRLQETQYF
TRBJ2-2 | TRBV11-2 | - | - | TGTGCCAGCAGCTTAGGGGCTAGCTCGGTCACCGGGGAGCTGTTTTTT | CASSLGASSVTGELFF
TRBJ2-2 | TRBV28 | TRBD1 | - | TGTGCCAGCAGTCCCACAGGGGGCCGTACCGGGGAGCTGTTTTTT | CASSPTGGRTGELFF
TRBJ2-5 | TRBV5-1 | - | - | TGCGCCAGCAGCTTACAGGTCCAAGAGACCCAGTACTTC | CASSLQVQETQYF
TRBJ2-3 | TRBV20-1 | TRBD2 | - | TGCAGTGCCCCCGCGCGGGGGGGCCGCGACACAGATACGCAGTATTTT | CSAPARGGRDTDTQYF
TRBJ2-7 | TRBV12-3/TRBV12-4 | TRBD1 | - | TGTGCCAGCAGTTTAGGGTGGACAGGGAGTTACGAGCAGTACTTC | CASSLGWTGSYEQYF
TRBJ1-1 | TRBV6-2/TRBV6-3 | - | - | TGTGCCAGCAGTTACGTGGGGGGGACTGAAGCTTTCTTT | CASSYVGGTEAFF
TRBJ1-4 | TRBV6-2/TRBV6-3 | - | - | TGTGCCAGCGCGAGGGGCCGTTTAGGGGAAAAACTGTTTTTT | CASARGRLGEKLFF
TRBJ1-1 | TRBV12-3/TRBV12-4 | - | many | TGTGCCATCCCGCTTGAAGCTTTCTTT | CAIPLEAFF
TRBJ2-3 | TRBV2 | TRBD1 | - | TGTGCCAATAGACAGGGGCTGGCTGGAGATACGCAGTATTTT | CANRQGLAGDTQYF
TRBJ2-7 | TRBV29-1 | TRBD1 | many | TGCAGCGTGGGGACAGGGACCGCTTACGAGCAGTACTTC | CSVGTGTAYEQYF
TRBJ2-7 | TRBV15 | - | few | TGTGCCACCAGCCCAGGGGATTCCTACGAGCAGTACTTC | CATSPGDSYEQYF
TRBJ1-2 | TRBV27 | TRBD1 | once | TGTGCCAGCAGTTTACGGACAGGCTACTATGGCTACACCTTC | CASSLRTGYYGYTF
TRBJ2-7 | TRBV3-1 | - | few | TGTGCCAGCAGCCAAGAATGGACTGCGGAAAGTCAGAGGACCTACGAGCAGTACTTC | CASSQEWTAESQRTYEQYF
TRBJ2-1 | TRBV9 | TRBD1 | - | TGTGCCAGCAGCGTAGAAGGGGGCACGTACAATGAGCAGTTCTTC | CASSVEGGTYNEQFF
TRBJ2-3 | TRBV15 | TRBD2 | - | TGTGCCACCAGCAGAGAATTCGCGGGGGGGCCAGGCACAGATACGCAGTATTTT | CATSREFAGGPGTDTQYF
TRBJ2-5 | TRBV20-1 | - | - | TGCAGTGCTAGACTCGGAGACGCTGAGACCCAGTACTTC | CSARLGDAETQYF
TRBJ1-4 | TRBV5-1 | - | - | TGCGCCAGCAGCCCGGGACTGTGGGATGAAAAACTGTTTTTT | CASSPGLWDEKLFF